One T cell receptor beta chain is described in this entry. Which antigen it targets is not known. A read error may be the cause here, since a much bigger clone is one base away. The sample belongs to a study (dated by TCRdb to between 2015 and 2017). At the level of the whole study: The study tested whether tumor-infiltrating Tregs in breast cancer are recruited from blood Tregs or converted in situ from other CD4+ T cell subsets. Beyond this particular receptor, the publication reports: The validation in the larger cohort was limited to a single TCR beta V-J rearrangement instead of whole repertoires. The greatest overlap of tumor-infiltrating Treg TCR alpha and beta sequences was observed with tumor naive CD4+ T cells, followed by blood naive CD4+ T cells. Tumor memory CD4+ T cell TCR gene usage clustered with blood and lymph node memory CD4+ cells and lymph node naive CD4+ cells.

Full-length TCR variable regions were amplified by 5' RACE PCR using constant-region reverse primers, and then by semi-nested PCR using Nested Universal Primer A. The ReliaPrep RNA Cell Miniprep System was used to extract total RNA, which was then reverse transcribed into 5'RACE-ready cDNA with the SMARTer RACE 5'/3' Kit. Multiplex adaptors were used to barcode the full-length TCR alpha and beta libraries, which were then sequenced on an Illumina MiSeq. On the authors' methods: For each of nine subset-tissue groups, sequencing data from the five patients were pooled, and the groups were then compared using unsupervised clustering of TCR gene usage. The Morisita-Horn index was used to calculate repertoire similarity, with shared sequences weighted by how much each contributed to each repertoire. Starting from the raw public reads, TCRdb applied fastp trimming at Q25, assembled clones with MiXCR and retained in-frame beta chains. CDR3 protein sequences are deduplicated, and each keeps its most common genes and DNA. None of the V and J calls come from the authors' own analysis; TCRdb made them. Counted in this sample were 25,000 to 40,000 distinct CDR3 sequences; 26% of them appeared once. The ten largest clones take up 3.5% to 4% of the sample.

Naive CD4+ T cells were purified with the Miltenyi Naive CD4+ T Cell Isolation kit, with Tregs depleted using CD25 microbeads. Tregs, naive and memory CD4+ T cells from tumor, blood and ipsilateral draining lymph nodes of five breast cancer patients underwent full-length TCR alpha and beta sequencing. Tumor tissue, along with lymph nodes from ipsilateral axillary dissection, was perfused with PBS, minced, and then digested using collagenase I and hyaluronidase. Ficoll density gradient centrifugation was used to isolate mononuclear cells from lymph nodes or from more than 40 ml of peripheral blood. FACS confirmed that the sorted cell populations were more than 90% pure. CDR1 is given as DFQATT and CDR2 as SNEGSKA, both from the germline V gene (reference sequence). CDR3 length: 13 amino acids, cysteine to phenylalanine. Only the CDR3 part of the read is kept: 39 bases, read in frame from the first base.

The chain links TRBV20-1 with TRBJ2-2; the D gene is perhaps TRBD1, from 5 matching bases. The clonotype was recovered from a female donor with breast cancer. Source material: naive CD4+ T cells sorted from a lymph node. In light of the paper, this sample's cell subset or site label describes: naive CD4+ T cells, CD4+CD45RA+CD25-. The DNA sequence is TGCAGTGCTAGGTCAGGGAACACCAGGGAGCTGTTTTTT. This is translated as CSARSGNTRELFF.